Listed here are 20 T cell receptor beta chains from one sample, sequenced in a study of OX40 agonist ivuxolimab in advanced cancers. Data came from immunoSEQ multiplex PCR; TCRdb stores just in-frame clones and leaves some out. The table lists fewer than 75,000 clones, about 91% of them singletons. Source: CD4+ or CD8+ T cells sorted from blood, taken in a trial of the OX40 agonist ivuxolimab. All receptors come from an adult with an advanced solid tumor such as melanoma, head and neck, liver or kidney cancer.

V usage is TRBV6-1 and J usage is TRBJ1-1; D is possibly TRBD1 (6 bases). The CDR3 runs to 12 residues. V was trimmed by 7 bases and J by 2 bases, leaving 8 bases between them. The V gene's germline CDR1 is MNHNS and CDR2 SASEGT. The CDR3 loop reads CASTGQNTEAFF. Written as DNA, the CDR3 is TGTGCCAGCACGGGACAAAACACTGAAGCTTTCTTT.

The V gene is TRBV2, the J gene TRBJ2-7; unclear D gene. The length of the CDR3 is 11 residues. Per the germline V gene, CDR1 is SNHLY and CDR2 is FYNNEI. The germline V and J ends were trimmed by 0 bases and 7 bases, with 4 bases remaining between them. The CDR3 sequence: CASSEAGEQYF. DNA of the CDR3: TGTGCCAGCAGTGAAGCGGGGGAGCAGTACTTC.

V and J are TRBV30 and TRBJ1-4; no clear D gene. V was pared by 2 bases and J by 5 bases, with 18 bases between. The CDR3 contains 16 residues. Germline CDR1 and CDR2: GTSNPN and SVGIG (reference sequence). The CDR3 nucleotides are TGTGCCTGGAGTTCCTCGCTCCTTAAAAGGAATGAAAAACTGTTTTTT. As protein: CAWSSSLLKRNEKLFF. Filled out from reference TRBV30 and TRBJ1-4, the complete variable domain reads SQTIHQWPATLVQPVGSPLSLECTVEGTSNPNLYWYRQAAGRGLQLLFYSVGIGQISSEVPQNLSASRPQDRQFILSSKKLLLSDSGFYLCAWSSSLLKRNEKLFFGSGTQLSVL.

This chain connects TRBV28 to TRBJ1-5; D ambiguous. This CDR3 has 12 residues. The V end was cut by 1 base, the J end by 6 bases, with 4 bases between. Germline loops: CDR1 MDHEN, CDR2 SYDVKM. The CDR3 DNA sequence: TGTGCCAGCAGTTTATCTTCTCAGCCCCAGCATTTT. The encoded protein is CASSLSSQPQHF.

V and J are TRBV4-2 and TRBJ2-4; D ambiguous. With 2 bases removed from V and 0 bases from J, the gap between germline ends came to 11 bases. The CDR3 runs 16 residues. Germline CDR1 reads LGHNA; CDR2 reads YNFKEQ. Here the CDR3 reads CASSQKDRLAKNIQYF. The CDR3 coding sequence is TGTGCCAGCAGCCAAAAGGACCGACTAGCCAAAAACATTCAGTACTTC.

CDR3 sequence (DNA): TGTGCCAGCAGCGACCGCAGTAGACTGGGGACTGAAGCTTTCTTT. Residues: CASSDRSRLGTEAFF. The rearrangement links TRBV7-9 to TRBJ1-1; no firm D call. CDR1 and CDR2 from the germline V gene are SEHNR and FQNEAQ (reference sequence). The CDR3 runs 15 residues. Trimming left V 5 bases short and J 5 bases short, with 18 bases between.

V gene TRBV6-1 combines with J gene TRBJ2-7, with D perhaps TRBD1 or TRBD2 (5 bases each). This CDR3 region has 15 residues. The V gene's germline CDR1 is MNHNS and CDR2 SASEGT. V gave up 2 bases and J gave up 0 bases, with 11 bases separating them. This CDR3 reads CASSETGTSSYEQYF. CDR3 DNA: TGTGCCAGCAGTGAAACGGGGACCAGCTCCTACGAGCAGTACTTC.

The gene calls are TRBV10-3 and TRBJ1-6; D uncertain. The ends were cut back, 4 bases at V and 0 bases at J, with 4 bases in the middle. From germline, CDR1 is ENHRY and CDR2 SYGVKD. The length of the CDR3 is 14 residues. The CDR3 DNA reads TGTGCCATCAGTGTTAGCTCCTATAATTCACCCCTCCACTTT. Protein: CAISVSSYNSPLHF.

The chain is built from TRBV11-2 and TRBJ2-1; D possibly matches TRBD1 or TRBD2 (9 bases each). Germline V gene data show CDR1 as SGHAT and CDR2 as FQNNGV. V lost 1 base and J lost 14, with 24 bases in between. The CDR3 is 16 amino acids. CDR3 sequence: CASSLGTGVGTSIKFF. DNA of the CDR3: TGTGCCAGCAGCTTAGGGACAGGGGTCGGGACTAGCATAAAGTTCTTC.

V is TRBV19 and J is TRBJ2-7; TRBD1 aligns across 8 bases. The V and J ends lost 5 bases and 2 bases, in that order; junction bases with no gene match: 14. This CDR3 region has 17 residues. CDR1 is LNHDA and CDR2 is SQIVND in the germline V gene (reference sequence). The CDR3 reads CASSPRQGSSQPYEQYF. The CDR3 nucleotides are TGTGCCAGTAGTCCCCGACAGGGGTCGTCCCAGCCCTACGAGCAGTACTTC. Supplemented by reference TRBV19 and TRBJ2-7, the full variable domain reads DGGITQSPKYLFRKEGQNVTLSCEQNLNHDAMYWYRQDPGQGLRLIYYSQIVNDFQKGDIAEGYSVSREKKESFPLTVTSAQKNPTAFYLCASSPRQGSSQPYEQYFGPGTRLTVT.

The rearrangement joins TRBV7-9 to TRBJ2-3, with TRBD1 matching over 7 bases. The CDR3 extends over 15 amino acids. Germline trimming cut 5 bases from V and 2 bases from J; bases unmatched to any gene: 7. Germline-derived CDR1 and CDR2 are SEHNR and FQNEAQ (reference sequence). This chain's CDR3 is CASSPAGTVTDTQYF. The CDR3 DNA sequence: TGTGCCAGCAGCCCAGCCGGGACAGTCACAGATACGCAGTATTTT.

The chain recombines TRBV29-1 with TRBJ2-2; D gene ambiguous. This CDR3 region has 11 residues. The germline CDR1 and CDR2 sequences are SQVTM and ANQGSEA. V lost 5 bases, J lost 3 bases, and 4 bases lay in between. The CDR3 loop reads CSVTYTGELFF. The CDR3 nucleotides read TGCAGCGTTACATACACCGGGGAGCTGTTTTTT.

The rearrangement uses TRBV6-1 and TRBJ1-2; D remains unclear. Germline lookup yields CDR1 MNHNS and CDR2 SASEGT. The CDR3 is 15 residues long. V gave up 2 bases and J gave up 0 bases, with 10 bases separating them. CDR3 sequence reads: CASSEPGITNYGYTF. The CDR3 bases are TGTGCCAGCAGTGAACCGGGGATTACTAACTATGGCTACACCTTC.

This chain uses TRBV29-1 with TRBJ2-1; TRBD1 agrees at 8 bases. V lost 7 bases and J lost 5; bases outside the gene matches: 4. Germline lookup yields CDR1 SQVTM and CDR2 ANQGSEA. This CDR3 contains 12 residues. The CDR3 bases are TGCAGCGCGAAGACAGGGGACAATGAGCAGTTCTTC. Translated, it gives CSAKTGDNEQFF.

The CDR3 reads CASSVQGGRTEAFF. In nucleotides, the CDR3 is TGTGCCAGTAGCGTACAGGGAGGAAGGACTGAAGCTTTCTTT. This rearrangement joins TRBV19 to TRBJ1-1; maybe TRBD1 (6 bases). The V gene's germline CDR1 is LNHDA and CDR2 SQIVND (reference sequence). The CDR3 consists of 14 residues. The V and J ends lost 6 bases and 5 bases respectively, with 16 bases between them.

V is TRBV7-8 and J is TRBJ2-3, with TRBD2 matching over 9 bases. Germline V lookup: CDR1 SGHVS, CDR2 FQNEAQ. V lost 1 base, J lost 7 bases, and 6 bases stayed unmatched. The CDR3 contains 15 residues. Here the CDR3 reads CASSLGASGINTQYF. The CDR3 DNA is TGTGCCAGCAGCTTAGGGGCTAGCGGGATAAATACGCAGTATTTT.

The V call is TRBV11-2, the J call TRBJ2-3; perhaps D is TRBD1 or TRBD2 (6 bases each). CDR1 is SGHAT and CDR2 is FQNNGV in the germline V gene. This CDR3 contains 14 residues. Trimming took off 5 bases at V and 4 bases at J, with 13 bases between the two ends. This chain's CDR3 is CASSTTGGPDTQYF. The CDR3 nucleotides read TGTGCCAGCAGCACCACCGGGGGCCCAGATACGCAGTATTTT.

The genes are TRBV5-1 and TRBJ2-7; the D is unclear. The CDR3 sequence is 12 residues long. CDR1 is SGHRS, CDR2 YFSETQ, per germline. The germline V and J ends were trimmed by 2 bases and 7 bases, with 10 bases remaining between them. CDR3 DNA sequence: TGCGCCAGCAGCTTTAGCTCTATGGAGCAGTACTTC. Translation: CASSFSSMEQYF.

This clone was counted only a few times. The chain couples TRBV19 to TRBJ1-1; possible D gene TRBD1, 6 bases. Trimming pared 5 bases from V and 5 bases from J, leaving 21 bases between. The CDR3 has 16 amino acids. Germline V gene sequence: CDR1 LNHDA, CDR2 SQIVND (reference sequence). CDR3 sequence: CASSATDGGLGTEAFF. DNA for the CDR3: TGTGCCAGTAGTGCCACAGATGGGGGGCTAGGAACTGAAGCTTTCTTT. The full variable domain, rest sourced from reference TRBV19 and TRBJ1-1, is DGGITQSPKYLFRKEGQNVTLSCEQNLNHDAMYWYRQDPGQGLRLIYYSQIVNDFQKGDIAEGYSVSREKKESFPLTVTSAQKNPTAFYLCASSATDGGLGTEAFFGQGTRLTVV.

The chain carries TRBV15 and TRBJ2-6, with TRBD1 matching over 10 bases. Germline trimming cut 3 bases from V and 0 bases from J; bases unmatched to any gene: 8. This CDR3 spans 19 amino acids. Per the germline V gene, CDR1 is LNHNV and CDR2 is YYDKDF (reference sequence). CDR3 residues: CATSRGTGDTVSGANVLTF. In DNA form, the CDR3 reads TGTGCCACCAGCAGGGGGACAGGGGATACGGTCTCTGGGGCCAACGTCCTGACTTTC.